This T cell receptor beta chain was captured in a study of blood T cell repertoires in COVID-19. About the research overall: Researchers got acute and convalescent COVID-19 samples from the United States, Italy and Spain.

Grouping used clinical history reported by participants in a survey and questionnaire. TCRdb keeps only in-frame clones here, not all; method: immunoSEQ multiplex PCR. The sample records some 170,000 clones, 70% to 85% being singletons. The CDR3 is made up of 15 amino acids. Germline V gene lookup returns CDR1 MNHEY and CDR2 SVGAGI. V dropped 0 bases and J dropped 5; count of bases not matched to a gene: 5. The chain links TRBV6-5 to TRBJ1-1, with TRBD1 matching 8 bases. The TCR sequence derives from a man aged 50-60 years who had recovered from COVID-19. The source material was PBMCs or T cells enriched from blood (not recorded which). The CDR3 spells CASSYSGNRGTEAFF. The DNA of the CDR3 is TGTGCCAGCAGTTACTCAGGGAACAGGGGGACTGAAGCTTTCTTT.